This record concerns one TCR beta chain sequence. Its matching antigen is unknown. Amplification used 60 Vbeta primers and 13 Jbeta primers. TCRdb keeps only in-frame clones here, not all; method: immunoSEQ multiplex PCR. Of 130,000 to 150,000 clones listed, over 70% are singletons. V was trimmed by 2 bases and J by 1 base, leaving 9 bases between them. Germline V gene sequence: CDR1 LNHDA, CDR2 SQIVND (reference sequence). CDR3 size: 15 residues. This specimen comes from a study of cytomegalovirus exposure and HLA in healthy donors. Study-wide results and limits: When analyzed later, a missense DCLRE1C variant was found to be linked to TCR beta V- and J-gene trimming.

The sequenced sample was PBMCs. This sequence originates from a man aged 40-49 years in good health and CMV-seropositive. V and J are TRBV19 and TRBJ2-1; tentatively, D is TRBD2 (5 bases). The CDR3 DNA reads as TGTGCCAGTAGTATAAGAGGGAGTTCCTACAATGAGCAGTTCTTC. It encodes CASSIRGSSYNEQFF.